These T cell receptor beta chains were read from a single sample in a study of OX40 agonist ivuxolimab in advanced cancers. Method: immunoSEQ multiplex PCR; TCRdb's copy keeps in-frame clones and lacks some. The profile covers roughly 29,000 clones, with approximately 90% appearing a single time and roughly a tenth taken by the ten largest. The specimen comprised CD4+ or CD8+ T cells sorted from blood, sampled in a trial of the OX40 agonist ivuxolimab. These receptors came from an adult with an advanced solid tumor such as melanoma, head and neck, liver or kidney cancer. Both conserved end residues are part of each CDR3. A D gene is named only where the DNA matches it firmly. Rows may omit the clone size; those that give it use once, few, many or a size class.

d_call,clone_size,v_call,j_call,cdr3_nt,cdr3_aa
NA,NA,TRBV4-1,TRBJ1-1,TGCGCCAGCAGCCGGGACACCCCGCCGGGAAACACTGAAGCTTTCTTT,CASSRDTPPGNTEAFF
NA,NA,TRBV4-1,TRBJ2-7,TGCGCCAGCAGCACCGGCCCAGGGAACCCCTACGAGCAGTACTTC,CASSTGPGNPYEQYF
NA,NA,TRBV5-1,TRBJ1-1,TGCGCCAGCAGCTTGGGAGGGGACATTTACATGAACACTGAAGCTTTCTTT,CASSLGGDIYMNTEAFF
NA,NA,TRBV4-1,TRBJ1-1,TGCGCCAGCAGCCAAGATGCAGGGATGGTTGAAGCTTTCTTT,CASSQDAGMVEAFF
NA,NA,TRBV19,TRBJ2-1,TGTGCCAGTAGTATAACCCCCATCAATGAGCAGTTCTTC,CASSITPINEQFF
NA,NA,TRBV9,TRBJ1-1,TGTGCCAGCAGCACCGCAGGGGCGGGGGACCGAGCTTTCTTT,CASSTAGAGDRAFF
NA,NA,TRBV7-9,TRBJ1-2,TGTGCCAGCAGCCACCCCCTCGGGACACGGAATGGCTACACCTTC,CASSHPLGTRNGYTF
TRBD1,few,TRBV30,TRBJ1-3,TGTGCCTGGAGTACAGGGGCGATCTCCTCTGGAAACACCATATATTTT,CAWSTGAISSGNTIYF
TRBD2,once,TRBV4-1,TRBJ2-1,TGCGCCAGCAGCCATACTAGCGGGGGCTATGAGCAGTTCTTC,CASSHTSGGYEQFF
NA,NA,TRBV9,TRBJ2-1,TGTGCCAGCAGCCCCGGCTACAATGAGCAGTTCTTC,CASSPGYNEQFF
NA,once,TRBV19,TRBJ2-7,TGTGCCAGTAGTATTGGCTGGGGCTACGAGCAGTACTTC,CASSIGWGYEQYF
NA,NA,TRBV27,TRBJ2-3,TGTGCCAGCACTGGATTCACAGATACGCAGTATTTT,CASTGFTDTQYF
NA,NA,TRBV7-3,TRBJ2-3,TGTGCCAGCAGCTCCGGACTCACCAACACAGATACGCAGTATTTT,CASSSGLTNTDTQYF
NA,NA,TRBV5-1,TRBJ2-1,TGCGCCAGCAGATTATCAGGGTCCTACAATGAGCAGTTCTTC,CASRLSGSYNEQFF
NA,NA,TRBV7-9,TRBJ2-1,TGTGCCAGCAGCCCAGGCCCGCGGGACAATGAGCAGTTCTTC,CASSPGPRDNEQFF
NA,NA,TRBV27,TRBJ2-7,TGTGCCAGCAGCCGGGGACTGATAGTCTCCTACGAGCAGTACTTC,CASSRGLIVSYEQYF
NA,once,TRBV2,TRBJ1-4,TGTGCCAGCAGTTTAGTGGCAGTCGCGACTGAAAAACTGTTTTTT,CASSLVAVATEKLFF
NA,NA,TRBV19,TRBJ2-2,TGTGCCAGTAGGTTTAGCGCGGGCACCGGGGAGCTGTTTTTT,CASRFSAGTGELFF
NA,NA,TRBV7-8,TRBJ1-5,TGTGCCAGCAGCTTAGGGGACCCAAATCAGCCCCAGCATTTT,CASSLGDPNQPQHF
NA,once,TRBV6-5,TRBJ2-2,TGTGCCAGCAGTTACTCCACCTTGGGGGTCGGGGAGCTGTTTTTT,CASSYSTLGVGELFF
TRBD2,NA,TRBV5-6,TRBJ2-1,TGTGCCAGCAGCTACGGGGGGATTGAGCAGTTCTTC,CASSYGGIEQFF
TRBD2,NA,TRBV27,TRBJ2-3,TGTGCCAGCTCTCGCGGGGGACTGGAAACAGATACGCAGTATTTT,CASSRGGLETDTQYF
NA,NA,TRBV11-2,TRBJ2-1,TGTGCCAGCACCTCATGGAGCAATGAGCAGTTCTTC,CASTSWSNEQFF
NA,once,TRBV9,TRBJ1-3,TGTGCCAGCAGCGTAGGGGGGGCTAGTGGAAACACCATATATTTT,CASSVGGASGNTIYF